This T cell receptor (beta chain) originates from a study of blood T cell repertoires in COVID-19. The wider study: Italy, Spain and the United States were the sources of the convalescent and acute COVID-19 samples. T cells, B-cell-depleted T cells, or PBMCs supplied cDNA or gDNA.

How the authors handled the data: Researchers report that nucleated cell counts were estimated from reference gene primer amplification. The table came from immunoSEQ multiplex PCR; TCRdb's copy has only in-frame clones and leaves some out. The V and J calls and clone size come from that table; D and trimming were worked out from the DNA. Of about 150,000 clones listed, approximately 80% are singletons. Seattle's cohort entered during active infection and was followed longitudinally. The length of the CDR3 is 15 residues. Per the germline V gene, CDR1 is WSHSY and CDR2 is SAAADI. V shed 6 bases, J shed 4 bases, and the junction held 5 bases outside the gene matches.

What was sequenced was peripheral blood. The source is a woman in her fifties or sixties with COVID-19, enrolled during active disease. The genes are TRBV10-2 and TRBJ2-1; 11 bases align to TRBD2. CDR3 amino acids: CASSPLAGGYNEQFF. The CDR3 bases are TGCGCCAGCAGCCCTCTAGCGGGAGGTTACAATGAGCAGTTCTTC.